Following are 23 T cell receptor beta chains from one sample sequenced in a study of response to subunit inactivated influenza vaccine. TCRdb reprocessed the RT-PCR reads via MiXCR and lists one record per CDR3 protein. The table lists just under 550,000 distinct CDR3 sequences, approximately 20% of them singletons, with about 3% in the top ten. The same data also went into a second study, on T cells expressing NK-cell markers. That report adds: Synthesis of TCR beta cDNA relied on 5'RACE template switching carrying UMIs.

The material sequenced was CD4+ T cells sorted from PBMCs, taken 11 to 12 days after vaccination. Source of these receptors: a man aged 50 to 60 who received an inactivated influenza vaccine.

The V and J genes are TRBV5-1 and TRBJ2-1, with 9 bases identical to TRBD2. CDR1 is SGHRS, CDR2 YFSETQ, per germline. V shed 2 bases and J 9 bases; nucleotides not matched to a gene: 12. The CDR3 totals 16 residues. This chain's CDR3 is CASSFGHLAGNSEQFF. CDR3 in DNA: TGCGCCAGCAGCTTCGGTCACCTAGCGGGAAATAGTGAGCAGTTCTTC.

This clonotype came up a few times. The chain carries TRBV3-1 and TRBJ1-5; tentatively, D is TRBD1 (6 bases). The germline V gene has CDR1 LGHDT and CDR2 YNNKEL (reference sequence). V was trimmed by 0 bases and J by 9 bases, leaving 15 bases between them. The CDR3 has 15 amino acids. CDR3 residues: CASSQDGQGYRPQHF. The CDR3 DNA sequence: TGTGCCAGCAGCCAAGATGGCCAGGGGTATAGGCCCCAGCATTTT.

This clonotype was seen more than once but under ten times. The chain carries TRBV20-1 and TRBJ1-1, with D possibly being TRBD1 (6 bases). Germline CDR1 DFQATT, CDR2 SNEGSKA (reference sequence). This CDR3 region has 13 residues. The germline V and J ends were trimmed by 6 bases and 4 bases, with 15 bases remaining between them. The CDR3 region is CSATDRPFTEAFF. The CDR3 nucleotides read TGCAGTGCCACCGACAGGCCATTCACTGAAGCTTTCTTT.

This chain connects TRBV7-2 to TRBJ2-5; the D gene could be TRBD1 or TRBD2 (5 bases each). V was pared by 6 bases and J by 5 bases, with 13 bases between. Germline V CDR1 and CDR2: SGHTA, FQGNSA. The CDR3 is made up of 13 amino acids. The CDR3 reads CASRAGAKETQYF. Written as DNA, the CDR3 is TGTGCCAGCAGGGCCGGGGCGAAGGAGACCCAGTACTTC. Full variable domain (missing parts from reference TRBV7-2 and TRBJ2-5): GAGVSQSPSNKVTEKGKDVELRCDPISGHTALYWYRQSLGQGLEFLIYFQGNSAPDKSGLPSDRFSAERTGGSVSTLTIQRTQQEDSAVYLCASRAGAKETQYFGPGTRLLVL.

The chain carries TRBV6-2 or TRBV6-3 and TRBJ2-3; no clear D. Germline CDR1 is MNHEY and CDR2 is SVGEGT. Trimming took off 0 bases at V and 5 bases at J, with 12 bases between the two ends. There are 15 residues in the CDR3. The CDR3 sequence: CASSYSTEDLDTQYF. The CDR3 region has the DNA TGTGCCAGCAGTTACTCCACCGAGGATTTAGATACGCAGTATTTT.

This sequence joins TRBV18 and TRBJ2-3; 9 bases match TRBD1. J lost 7 bases, V lost 6 bases, and 8 bases had no gene match. CDR3 length: 14 amino acids. In germline, CDR1 is KGHSH, CDR2 LQKENI. The CDR3: CASSEGQGAYTQYF. The DNA for the CDR3 is TGTGCCAGCTCCGAGGGACAGGGCGCTTATACGCAGTATTTT.

This clonotype was observed a handful of times. V and J are TRBV7-6 and TRBJ1-3, with 12 positions matching TRBD1. Germline CDR1 SGHVS, CDR2 FNYEAQ. J lost 1 base, V lost 3 bases, and 4 bases had no gene match. The CDR3 extends over 17 amino acids. CDR3 sequence (DNA): TGTGCCAGCAGCTTGGGACAGGGGGCCTCTTCTGGAAACACCATATATTTT. Translation gives CASSLGQGASSGNTIYF.

The table lists this clonotype with a few counts. This sequence joins TRBV12-3 or TRBV12-4 and TRBJ2-3; 13 bases are a match to TRBD2. Germline trimming cut 7 bases from V and 4 bases from J; bases unmatched to any gene: 11. There are 17 residues in the CDR3. This CDR3 is CASTSPTSGRAADTQYF. CDR3 in DNA: TGTGCCAGCACCAGCCCCACTAGCGGGAGGGCCGCAGATACGCAGTATTTT.

About this clonotype: A much larger clone is a single base away; this may be a read error. J is TRBJ1-1 and V is TRBV27, with D unclear. V gave up 3 bases and J gave up 2 bases, with 10 bases separating them. This CDR3 spans 14 amino acids. Germline V gene sequence: CDR1 MNHEY, CDR2 SMNVEV (reference sequence). The CDR3 protein is CASSFGVANTEAFF. CDR3 nucleotide sequence: TGTGCCAGCAGTTTTGGGGTGGCTAACACTGAAGCTTTCTTT.

This chain connects TRBV6-5 to TRBJ2-7; 12 nucleotides agree with TRBD1. CDR1 and CDR2 (germline): MNHEY, SVGAGI. CDR3 size: 16 residues. The J segment lost 6 bases and the V segment lost 4 bases, leaving 10 bases of the junction unmatched. In nucleotides, the CDR3 is TGTGCCAGCAGTTTCGGGACAGGGGGCGGAAATGGCGAGCAGTACTTC. Protein sequence: CASSFGTGGGNGEQYF.

This chain joins TRBV2 and TRBJ2-1, with D perhaps matching TRBD2 (6 bases). Trimming left V 6 bases short and J 8 bases short, with 20 bases between. Germline CDR1 SNHLY, CDR2 FYNNEI. The CDR3 has 15 residues. The CDR3 nucleotides are TGTGCCAGCAGAAAATCGACGGGGGACGGGGATGAGCAGTTCTTC. As protein: CASRKSTGDGDEQFF.

This clonotype was seen only a few times. The rearrangement joins TRBV2 to TRBJ2-1; perhaps TRBD2 as D (5 bases). V lost 2 bases and J 12 bases, leaving 14 bases between the germline ends. This CDR3 contains 13 residues. Germline lookup yields CDR1 SNHLY and CDR2 FYNNEI. The CDR3 DNA is TGTGCCAGCAGTGAATCGGTGTTAGCGCCGCAGTTCTTC. It yields the protein CASSESVLAPQFF.

This clonotype was counted only a few times. The chain has TRBV7-3 and TRBJ2-1; D unresolved. The ends were cut back, 6 bases at V and 8 bases at J, with 14 bases in the middle. The CDR3 covers 13 residues. Germline values: CDR1 SGHTA, CDR2 FQGTGA. The CDR3 here is CASSLVYLDEQFF. The CDR3 bases are TGTGCCAGCAGTTTAGTCTATCTAGATGAGCAGTTCTTC. The full variable domain, in which reference TRBV7-3 and TRBJ2-1 provide the parts outside the CDR3, is GAGVSQTPSNKVTEKGKYVELRCDPISGHTALYWYRQSLGQGPEFLIYFQGTGAADDSGLPNDRFFAVRPEGSVSTLKIQRTERGDSAVYLCASSLVYLDEQFFGPGTRLTVL.

This clonotype was recorded a few times. J is TRBJ2-7 and V is TRBV5-1, with 10 bases that match TRBD2. In germline, CDR1 is SGHRS, CDR2 YFSETQ. CDR3 length equals 14 residues. V lost 0 bases, J lost 6 bases, and 3 bases stayed unmatched. CDR3 DNA: TGCGCCAGCAGCTTGGCTAGCGGGAGAGGCGAGCAGTACTTC. Its protein is CASSLASGRGEQYF.

V and J are TRBV28 and TRBJ1-5, with D perhaps TRBD1 (6 bases). Germline loops: CDR1 MDHEN, CDR2 SYDVKM. The CDR3 length is 16 residues. Trimming cost V 1 base and J 3 bases, with 13 bases left between them. DNA for the CDR3: TGTGCCAGCAGTTTATCGTCAGGGGCGGACAATCAGCCCCAGCATTTT. This sequence encodes CASSLSSGADNQPQHF. Full variable domain (remainder filled in from reference TRBV28 and TRBJ1-5): DVKVTQSSRYLVKRTGEKVFLECVQDMDHENMFWYRQDPGLGLRLIYFSYDVKMKEKGDIPEGYSVSREKKERFSLILESASTNQTSMYLCASSLSSGADNQPQHFGDGTRLSIL.

There are a few counts of this clonotype. V usage is TRBV19 and J usage is TRBJ2-7; the match to TRBD2 covers 7 bases. Germline CDR1 reads LNHDA; CDR2 reads SQIVND (reference sequence). The CDR3 is 15 amino acids. V dropped 1 base and J dropped 3; count of bases not matched to a gene: 6. CDR3 sequence reads: CASSIAAGAFYEQYF. The CDR3 DNA reads as TGTGCCAGTAGTATAGCCGCGGGAGCCTTCTACGAGCAGTACTTC.

As to this clonotype: At one end the junction does not follow the germline gene, possibly because of a read error. The V call is TRBV12-3 or TRBV12-4, the J call TRBJ2-7; no firm D call. The CDR3 totals 13 residues. The CDR3 spells CASTLNLPGPYNF. In DNA, the CDR3 is TGTGCCAGCACCCTCAACCTACCCGGACCTTACAACTTC.

The chain carries TRBV7-2 and TRBJ2-7, with D uncertain. Germline assignment: CDR1 SGHTA and CDR2 FQGNSA. The CDR3 runs to 15 residues. V was clipped by 2 bases and J by 0 bases, with 11 bases between them. The CDR3 DNA reads TGTGCCAGCAGCTTATACGGTCGGAACTCCTACGAGCAGTACTTC. Amino acids: CASSLYGRNSYEQYF. Using reference TRBV7-2 and TRBJ2-7 for the parts outside the CDR3, the full variable domain is GAGVSQSPSNKVTEKGKDVELRCDPISGHTALYWYRQSLGQGLEFLIYFQGNSAPDKSGLPSDRFSAERTGGSVSTLTIQRTQQEDSAVYLCASSLYGRNSYEQYFGPGTRLTVT.

This clonotype has a handful of counts. This chain links TRBV7-2 with TRBJ1-1; TRBD1 is a possible D gene (5 bases). Trimming stripped 5 bases from V and 6 bases from J, with 25 bases between. The CDR3 has 17 residues. The germline CDR1 and CDR2 sequences are SGHTA and FQGNSA. The CDR3 loop reads CASSPLNRLNALSEAFF. As DNA, the CDR3 is TGTGCCAGCAGCCCCCTTAACAGGTTGAACGCTTTATCTGAAGCTTTCTTT. Combining the CDR3 with reference TRBV7-2 and TRBJ1-1 gives the whole variable domain GAGVSQSPSNKVTEKGKDVELRCDPISGHTALYWYRQSLGQGLEFLIYFQGNSAPDKSGLPSDRFSAERTGGSVSTLTIQRTQQEDSAVYLCASSPLNRLNALSEAFFGQGTRLTVV.

J is TRBJ2-1 and V is TRBV7-2; D remains ambiguous. The CDR3 has 15 amino acids. Germline V lookup: CDR1 SGHTA, CDR2 FQGNSA. The germline V and J ends were trimmed by 6 bases and 5 bases, with 17 bases remaining between them. The CDR3 loop reads CASSPNWKRNNEQFF. CDR3 in DNA: TGTGCCAGCAGTCCTAACTGGAAAAGAAACAATGAGCAGTTCTTC.

This rearrangement joins TRBV7-2 to TRBJ2-1, with 9 bases lining up with TRBD2. Germline values: CDR1 SGHTA, CDR2 FQGNSA. V shed 3 bases and J 9 bases; nucleotides not matched to a gene: 12. This CDR3 is built from 16 residues. In DNA, the CDR3 is TGTGCCAGCAGCTTGCCGGCTAGCGGGGCCAGCGCTGAGCAGTTCTTC. Translation: CASSLPASGASAEQFF.

The table lists this clonotype with many counts. V is TRBV29-1 and J is TRBJ2-5; D might be TRBD2 (5 bases). CDR3 size: 11 residues. Between the trimmed V and J ends, which lost 4 bases and 3 bases, there was a span of 6 bases. Per germline, CDR1 SQVTM and CDR2 ANQGSEA. The CDR3 here is CSVGGEETQYF. The CDR3 DNA reads as TGCAGCGTTGGGGGAGAAGAGACCCAGTACTTC. Using reference TRBV29-1 and TRBJ2-5 for the parts outside the CDR3, the full variable domain is SAVISQKPSRDICQRGTSLTIQCQVDSQVTMMFWYRQQPGQSLTLIATANQGSEATYESGFVIDKFPISRPNLTFSTLTVSNMSPEDSSIYLCSVGGEETQYFGPGTRLLVL.

This chain uses TRBV10-3 with TRBJ2-3; a possible D gene is TRBD2 (6 bases). The length of the CDR3 is 14 residues. CDR1 and CDR2 from the germline V gene are ENHRY and SYGVKD. Trimming stripped 8 bases from V and 2 bases from J, with 14 bases between. CDR3 sequence reads: CAIRRGLDTDTQYF. The CDR3 DNA reads as TGTGCCATCCGGCGGGGACTTGACACAGATACGCAGTATTTT.